These 3 T cell receptor beta chains originate from one sample sequenced in a study of blood T cell repertoires in COVID-19 (dated by TCRdb to 2020 to 2021). The protocol used for the library was the immunoSEQ multiplex PCR assay. TCRdb's version of the immuneACCESS table is confined to in-frame rearrangements and falls short of the full clone set. An unresolved V gene accounts for under half of the shortfall where checked; the remainder is of unknown origin. The sample table holds over 150,000 clones, of which 82% were seen once. The ten most abundant clones make up over 9.5% of the sample. Sequencing was done on a sample of PBMCs or T cells enriched from blood (not recorded which). The receptors derive from a man aged 35 to 55 who had recovered from COVID-19.

This chain joins TRBV7-6 and TRBJ1-1, with TRBD1 as a possible D gene (5 bases). V was pared by 1 base and J by 0 bases, with 9 bases between. The CDR3 has 15 residues. Germline V gene sequence: CDR1 SGHVS, CDR2 FNYEAQ. CDR3 sequence (DNA): TGTGCCAGCAGCTTAGAAGACAGTATGAACACTGAAGCTTTCTTT. Translation: CASSLEDSMNTEAFF.

The chain has TRBV5-1 and TRBJ2-5, with 8 bases lining up with TRBD2. Trimming removed 6 bases from V and 5 bases from J; junction bases left unmatched: 15. The CDR3 has 16 residues. Germline assignment: CDR1 SGHRS and CDR2 YFSETQ. The CDR3 region has the DNA TGCGCCAGCATCCCCACCGGGACTAGTATAGGGGAGACCCAGTACTTC. It encodes CASIPTGTSIGETQYF.

The chain uses TRBV13 and TRBJ2-5, with D uncertain. Per the germline V gene, CDR1 is PRHDT and CDR2 is FYEKMQ (reference sequence). The CDR3 is made up of 11 amino acids. Trimming shortened V by 3 bases and J by 5 bases, and 4 bases separated the two germline ends. This CDR3 is CASSFMETQYF. The DNA for the CDR3 is TGTGCCAGCAGCTTTATGGAGACCCAGTACTTC. Looking up the rest from reference TRBV13 and TRBJ2-5 gives the full variable domain: AAGVIQSPRHLIKEKRETATLKCYPIPRHDTVYWYQQGPGQDPQFLISFYEKMQSDKGSIPDRFSAQQFSDYHSELNMSSLELGDSALYFCASSFMETQYFGPGTRLLVL.